Following are 17 T cell receptor beta chains from one sample sequenced in a study of tumor-infiltrating lymphocytes in primary liver carcinoma. Taking about 17-31 mg of unsorted bulk tissue, the authors co-extracted RNA and DNA. The investigators made TCR beta cDNA from about 510 ng total RNA, using a constant-region primer. Amplification in three nested multiplex PCR rounds with slightly modified ARM-PCR gave rise to TCR beta libraries. The first two PCR rounds used TRBV1-TRBV30 forward primers with a C-beta reverse primer, roughly 11 cycles each. In TCRdb, the multiplex PCR reads were re-called with MiXCR into one record per CDR3 protein. Here the sample spans approximately 120,000 distinct CDR3 sequences, under 65% being singletons. The sequenced sample consisted of liver tumor tissue from sampling region 3. Subset meaning: tumor region T3, left-lateral pole. The receptors were sampled from a woman between 55 and 75 years old with primary liver carcinoma and hepatitis B virus infection.

The chain couples TRBV24-1 to TRBJ2-1, with a tentative D call TRBD2 (7 bases). Germline V lookup: CDR1 KGHDR, CDR2 SFDVKD. The V end lost 4 bases, the J end lost 5 bases, and 20 bases lay between the germline ends. CDR3 size: 17 residues. The CDR3 reads CATSDPSGTFSHNEQFF. The CDR3 DNA is TGTGCCACCAGTGACCCCAGCGGGACATTCAGCCACAATGAGCAGTTCTTC.

The CDR3: CASSITSGGDTQYF. The CDR3 coding sequence is TGTGCCAGCAGTATCACTAGCGGGGGAGATACGCAGTATTTT. The V and J genes are TRBV28 and TRBJ2-3, with 11 bases lining up with TRBD2. Germline CDR1 and CDR2: MDHEN and SYDVKM. This CDR3 is built from 14 residues. V dropped 5 bases and J dropped 5; count of bases not matched to a gene: 3.

About this clonotype: It may be a read error: a sequence one base away is much more abundant. This chain uses TRBV4-1 with TRBJ1-2, with a tentative D call TRBD1 (5 bases). CDR3 length equals 15 residues. Between the trimmed V and J ends, which lost 1 base and 6 bases, there was a span of 15 bases. Per germline, CDR1 MGHRA and CDR2 YSYEKL. The CDR3 region is CASSQGRGEMNGYTF. The CDR3, as DNA: TGCGCCAGCAGCCAAGGCCGGGGCGAAATGAATGGCTACACCTTC.

Concerning this clonotype: The junction shows a germline mismatch at one end, possibly a read error. The chain joins TRBV11-2 to TRBJ2-2, with D perhaps TRBD1 or TRBD2 (5 bases each). The CDR3 has 14 amino acids. Germline loops: CDR1 SGHAT, CDR2 FQNNGV. Here the CDR3 reads CASQGHTNIGELFF. CDR3 coding DNA: TGTGCCAGCCAAGGACATACGAACATCGGGGAGCTGTTCTTT.

Of note for this clonotype: This sequence may be a read error, since a much larger clone differs from it by one base. DNA for the CDR3: TGTGCCAGCTCACCGCGGACAGGAGCAGTTCAAGAGACCCAGTACTTC. Translating gives CASSPRTGAVQETQYF. The chain links TRBV18 to TRBJ2-5; 7 bases map to TRBD1. The CDR3 loop spans 16 amino acids. Germline V gene sequence: CDR1 KGHSH, CDR2 LQKENI. The V segment lost 3 bases and the J segment 2 bases; nucleotides outside the gene matches: 9.

There are a few counts of this clonotype. The rearrangement uses TRBV11-2 and TRBJ2-3, with 8 bases that match TRBD2. V lost 8 bases and J lost 4; bases outside the gene matches: 17. CDR1 and CDR2 (germline): SGHAT, FQNNGV. This CDR3 has 17 amino acids. The CDR3 region is CASSSVAGLPSADTQYF. DNA of the CDR3: TGTGCCAGCTCCTCGGTAGCGGGATTACCTAGCGCAGATACGCAGTATTTT.

As for this clonotype: A much bigger clone sits one base away, suggesting this may be a read error. The genes are TRBV6-2 or TRBV6-3 and TRBJ2-1; 13 nucleotides agree with TRBD2. The CDR3 covers 18 residues. CDR1 is MNHEY and CDR2 is SVGEGT in the germline V gene. The CDR3 reads CASSGTRTSGRAYNGQFF. The CDR3 DNA sequence: TGTGCCAGCAGTGGAACAAGGACTAGCGGGAGAGCCTACAATGGGCAGTTCTTC.

The rearrangement uses TRBV5-4 and TRBJ2-3; TRBD1 is a possible D gene (6 bases). Trimming left V 4 bases short and J 5 bases short, with 11 bases between. The CDR3 loop spans 13 amino acids. Germline-derived CDR1 and CDR2 are SGHNT and YYREEE (reference sequence). For the CDR3, the DNA is TGTGCCAGCAGCGAACAGGGTGGAGATACGCAGTATTTT. Residues: CASSEQGGDTQYF.

This clonotype was seen many times. The chain links TRBV12-3 or TRBV12-4 to TRBJ2-1; 8 bases align to TRBD2. CDR3 size: 16 residues. The ends lost 10 bases at V and 7 bases at J; junction bases unmatched: 18. The CDR3 region is CATSSPGGRPLNEQFF. The CDR3 DNA reads TGTGCCACCTCCTCCCCGGGAGGGCGCCCATTGAATGAGCAGTTCTTC.

This sequence joins TRBV20-1 and TRBJ2-7; D may match TRBD1 or TRBD2 (5 bases each). CDR3 length: 12 amino acids. V lost 6 bases and J lost 6, with 15 bases in between. Germline CDR1 DFQATT, CDR2 SNEGSKA (reference sequence). DNA of the CDR3: TGCAGTGCCGAGGGACGCCGGGGCGAGCAGTACTTC. Amino acids: CSAEGRRGEQYF.

The V and J genes are TRBV28 and TRBJ2-7; 9 bases fit TRBD1. The V and J ends lost 6 bases and 3 bases, in that order; junction bases with no gene match: 12. The CDR3 runs to 16 residues. CDR1 and CDR2 from the germline V gene are MDHEN and SYDVKM. The CDR3 bases are TGTGCCAGCAGACATGGGACAGGGAATGGGGGCTACGAGCAGTACTTC. It yields the protein CASRHGTGNGGYEQYF.

This clonotype was counted a single time. This rearrangement joins TRBV28 to TRBJ1-2; D may be TRBD1 (6 bases). Trimming shortened V by 3 bases and J by 1 base, and 12 bases separated the two germline ends. Germline V gene data show CDR1 as MDHEN and CDR2 as SYDVKM. The CDR3 is 15 residues long. The CDR3: CASSLDRGGNYGYTF. CDR3 coding DNA: TGTGCCAGCAGTTTGGATCGAGGGGGTAACTATGGCTACACCTTC.

Concerning this clonotype: Relative to the germline gene, one junction end is altered; a read error may explain this. The rearrangement links TRBV11-1 to TRBJ2-1; D gene ambiguous. The CDR3 contains 16 residues. In germline, CDR1 is SGHAT, CDR2 FQDESV (reference sequence). CDR3 amino acids: CANSLAARRSYNEQLF. The CDR3 DNA follows: TGTGCCAACAGCTTAGCTGCGCGCCGGAGCTACAATGAGCAGCTCTTC.

This clonotype came up once. With a much larger clone just one base away, this may be a read error. The V call is TRBV5-4, the J call TRBJ2-7; 8 bases align to TRBD2. The CDR3 covers 13 residues. With 10 bases clipped from V and 6 bases from J, the junction kept 12 bases outside the gene matches. Germline V gene lookup returns CDR1 SGHNT and CDR2 YYREEE (reference sequence). CDR3 bases: TGTGCCTGCGGCCGAGCCGCGGGAGGCGAGCAGTACTTC. Encoded protein: CACGRAAGGEQYF.

The chain links TRBV2 to TRBJ1-5; D ambiguous. The CDR3 runs to 15 residues. Germline CDR1 reads SNHLY; CDR2 reads FYNNEI. V lost 1 base and J 1 base, leaving 8 bases between the germline ends. CDR3 sequence (DNA): TGTGCCAGCAGTGAAGACAGTAGGAGCAATCAGCCCCAGCATTTT. Its protein product is CASSEDSRSNQPQHF.

About this clonotype: At one boundary the junction diverges from the germline segment, which might be a read error. This chain uses TRBV11-2 with TRBJ2-7, with D unclear. CDR3 length: 14 residues. Germline CDR1 SGHAT, CDR2 FQNNGV. CDR3 nucleotides: TGTGCCACCCGCAGACGGACCGGGTCCTACGAGCACTACTTC. Its translation is CATRRRTGSYEHYF.

As for this clonotype: Germline and junction disagree at one end, which may indicate a read error. The V gene is TRBV6-1, the J gene TRBJ2-7; D is perhaps TRBD2 (6 bases). The length of the CDR3 is 14 residues. Germline lookup yields CDR1 MNHNS and CDR2 SASEGT. CDR3 region: CASSEGVSGYEQYF. The CDR3 DNA sequence: TGTGCCAGTAGTGAAGGAGTTAGCGGCTACGAGCAGTACTTC.